Sequencing of this T cell receptor (beta chain) was carried out in a study of blood T cell repertoires in COVID-19. Overall study context: The cDNA or gDNA used as material had been derived from T cells, B-cell-depleted T cells, or PBMCs.

This table comes from immunoSEQ multiplex PCR, and its TCRdb copy is limited to in-frame clones, with some not included. The sample holds roughly 150,000 clones, roughly four fifths seen once. The CDR3 runs 13 residues. V lost 7 bases, J lost 4 bases, and 11 bases lay in between. Per the germline V gene, CDR1 is MNHEY and CDR2 is SVGAGI. The chain links TRBV6-5 to TRBJ1-3; D is uncertain. The sample was peripheral blood. The receptor's source is a human donor with acute or convalescent COVID-19. The donor label of this sample is uncertain. CDR3 sequence (DNA): TGTGCCAGCATTAGGTCACTAGGAAACACCATATATTTT. It yields the protein CASIRSLGNTIYF.